This T cell receptor (beta chain) was profiled in a study of blood T cell repertoires in COVID-19. Enrolled through a virtual design, the participants were between roughly 18 and 89 years of age and came from about two dozen US areas. The study assigned cohorts using participant-reported clinical history. Methods used by the authors: Nucleated cell number was recorded as an estimate derived from reference gene primer amplification. Clones were read by immunoSEQ multiplex PCR, and TCRdb kept only the in-frame ones, dropping some. The V and J calls and clone size come from that table; D and trimming were worked out from the DNA. The data contain hundreds of thousands of clones, 87% of them seen just once; the ten biggest clones take up 2% to 3%. In germline, CDR1 is SGHVS, CDR2 FQNEAQ. The CDR3 has 16 amino acids. Trimming took 2 bases from V and 7 from J, leaving 18 bases between them.

The sequence was collected from a woman in her 30s with acute COVID-19. V and J are TRBV7-8 and TRBJ1-5; D might be TRBD1 (6 bases). Sequenced: PBMCs or T cells enriched from blood (not recorded which). The CDR3 sequence is CASSLNRQASGQPQHF. The CDR3 coding sequence is TGTGCCAGCAGCTTAAACCGACAGGCCTCGGGACAGCCCCAGCATTTT. The whole variable domain, remainder taken from reference TRBV7-8 and TRBJ1-5, is GAGVSQSPRYKVAKRGQDVALRCDPISGHVSLFWYQQALGQGPEFLTYFQNEAQLDKSGLPSDRFFAERPEGSVSTLKIQRTQQEDSAVYLCASSLNRQASGQPQHFGDGTRLSIL.